This is a list of T cell receptor beta chains from one sample in a study of blood T cell repertoires in COVID-19. Sequencing was performed with immunoSEQ multiplex PCR; in TCRdb, only in-frame clones are kept and a portion is missing. This sample yields tens of thousands of clones, of which roughly nine tenths are seen a single time; 8.5% to 10% belongs to the top ten. Sequencing input: peripheral blood. These receptors came from a man between 25 and 39 years old with active or convalescent COVID-19. Both conserved end residues are part of each CDR3. Each record gives: J gene, clone size, V gene, D gene, CDR3 DNA, CDR3 protein. A D gene is named only where the DNA matches it firmly. Some rows mark clone size as missing; the rest say once, few, many or name a class of expanded clone.

>TRBJ1-1|once|TRBV2|TRBD1
TGTGCCAGCAGCCGGACAGGGTTAGACACTGAAGCTTTCTTT
CASSRTGLDTEAFF
>TRBJ2-3|.|TRBV27|.
TGTGCCAGCAGTTTATCGAGGGCGGGTGGTACGCAGTATTTT
CASSLSRAGGTQYF
>TRBJ2-3|.|TRBV7-6|TRBD1
TGTGCCAGCAGCTTAGAGAGGACAGGCCGCACAGATACGCAGTATTTT
CASSLERTGRTDTQYF
>TRBJ2-6|.|TRBV18|TRBD1
TGTGCCAGCTCACCACTAACCGGGACAGGGGGGTCTGGGGCCAACGTCCTGACTTTC
CASSPLTGTGGSGANVLTF
>TRBJ1-1|once|TRBV2|.
TGTGCCAGCCAGGTCCAGTCGGTGGCCACTGAAGCTTTCTTT
CASQVQSVATEAFF
>TRBJ2-3|.|TRBV7-9|TRBD2
TGTGCCAGCAGCCTTTTGGGACTAGCGGGAGGGCCCCCAGATACGCAGTATTTT
CASSLLGLAGGPPDTQYF
>TRBJ1-2|.|TRBV6-5|.
TGTGCCAGCAGTTACTCGCTGGGGGCTGGTGGCTACACCTTC
CASSYSLGAGGYTF
>TRBJ1-2|.|TRBV6-5|.
TGTGCCAGCAGTTATCGGACAGCCGATTGCACCTTC
CASSYRTADCTF
>TRBJ1-2|.|TRBV19|TRBD1
TGTGCCAGTAGTATAGACCAAGGGGGCTCCTATGGCTACACCTTC
CASSIDQGGSYGYTF
>TRBJ2-5|.|TRBV7-6|.
TGTGCCAGCAGCCTCCAAGAGACCCAGTACTTC
CASSLQETQYF